The rows below give T cell receptor beta chains drawn from one sample of a study of blood T cell repertoires in COVID-19. Produced via immunoSEQ multiplex PCR; TCRdb's table is partial and in-frame only. The sample has about 110,000 clones, over 75% seen once. Sequencing was performed on peripheral blood. The receptors were sampled from a woman aged 80 or over with acute or convalescent COVID-19. The CDR3 runs from the conserved cysteine through the conserved F or W. D genes are given only for firm matches. Only some rows state a clone size, as once, few, many or a class for expanded clones.

j_gene | v_gene | d_gene | abundance | CDR3aa | CDR3nt
TRBJ1-4 | TRBV10-2 | - | - | CASSESRGGEKLFF | TGCGCCAGCAGTGAGTCGAGAGGTGGGGAAAAACTGTTTTTT
TRBJ1-1 | TRBV5-1 | - | - | CASSPETGAETEAFF | TGCGCCAGCAGCCCCGAGACAGGCGCGGAGACTGAAGCTTTCTTT
TRBJ2-3 | TRBV5-5 | - | - | CASSPVVQTDTQYF | TGTGCCAGCAGCCCTGTCGTGCAGACAGATACGCAGTATTTT
TRBJ1-3 | TRBV6-5 | - | - | CASSYFSGSGNTIYF | TGTGCCAGCAGTTACTTTTCAGGGTCTGGAAACACCATATATTTT
TRBJ1-1 | TRBV30 | TRBD1 | - | CAWSSGTGVRNTEAFF | TGTGCCTGGAGTTCCGGGACAGGGGTGAGGAACACTGAAGCTTTCTTT
TRBJ1-4 | TRBV6-6 | TRBD1 | - | CASSNTGGFEKLFF | TGTGCCAGCAGTAACACAGGGGGATTTGAAAAACTGTTTTTT
TRBJ2-2 | TRBV5-1 | - | once | CASSLGPNSNTGELFF | TGCGCCAGCAGCTTGGGCCCGAACTCGAACACCGGGGAGCTGTTTTTT
TRBJ2-1 | TRBV5-1 | TRBD1 | - | CASSPAGTANNEQFF | TGCGCCAGCAGCCCGGCCGGGACAGCTAACAATGAGCAGTTCTTC
TRBJ2-3 | TRBV13 | TRBD2 | - | CASSIGSSGGADTQYF | TGTGCCAGCAGTATAGGGTCTAGCGGGGGGGCCGACACGCAGTATTTT
TRBJ1-2 | TRBV2 | TRBD1 | - | CASSEATGVIYGYTF | TGTGCCAGCAGTGAAGCCACAGGGGTTATCTATGGCTACACCTTC
TRBJ1-3 | TRBV4-1 | - | - | CASSPVRGSGNTIYF | TGCGCCAGCAGCCCCGTCAGGGGCTCTGGAAACACCATATATTTT
TRBJ2-2 | TRBV24-1 | - | - | CATVEPNTGELFF | TGTGCCACCGTCGAGCCGAACACCGGGGAGCTGTTTTTT
TRBJ2-7 | TRBV6-2/TRBV6-3 | - | - | CASSDVSSYEQYF | TGTGCCAGCAGCGATGTGAGCTCCTACGAGCAGTACTTC
TRBJ2-3 | TRBV10-1 | - | - | CASSEGRSTDTQYF | TGCGCCAGCAGTGAGGGTCGGAGCACAGATACGCAGTATTTT
TRBJ2-5 | TRBV7-9 | - | few | CASSHRSREKETQYF | TGTGCCAGCAGCCATAGAAGCCGGGAGAAAGAGACCCAGTACTTC
TRBJ2-3 | TRBV11-2 | TRBD2 | - | CASSSGLATDTQYF | TGTGCCAGCAGCTCGGGACTAGCTACAGATACGCAGTATTTT
TRBJ2-7 | TRBV5-1 | - | - | CASSLRDSSSYEQYF | TGCGCCAGCAGCCTCAGGGATTCGAGCTCCTACGAGCAGTACTTC
TRBJ1-2 | TRBV4-1 | TRBD1 | - | CASSLDRAQDYGYTF | TGCGCCAGCAGCCTAGACAGGGCGCAGGACTATGGCTACACCTTC
TRBJ2-7 | TRBV6-2/TRBV6-3 | TRBD2 | - | CASRPSGVSSYEQYF | TGTGCCAGCAGACCTAGCGGGGTAAGCTCCTACGAGCAGTACTTC
TRBJ1-5 | TRBV6-2/TRBV6-3 | TRBD1 | - | CASSPAGRGSDQPQHF | TGTGCCAGCAGTCCGGCGGGCAGGGGGTCCGATCAGCCCCAGCATTTT